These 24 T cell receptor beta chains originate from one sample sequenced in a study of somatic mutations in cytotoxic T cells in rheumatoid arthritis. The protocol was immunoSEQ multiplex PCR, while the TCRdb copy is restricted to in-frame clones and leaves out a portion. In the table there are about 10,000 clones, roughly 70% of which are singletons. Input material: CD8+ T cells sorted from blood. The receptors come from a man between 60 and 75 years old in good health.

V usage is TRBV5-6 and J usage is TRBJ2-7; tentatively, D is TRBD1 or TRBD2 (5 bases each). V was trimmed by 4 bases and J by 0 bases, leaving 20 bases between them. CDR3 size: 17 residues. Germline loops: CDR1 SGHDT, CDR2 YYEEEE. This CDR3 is CASSGNTGTESSYEQYF. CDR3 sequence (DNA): TGTGCCAGCAGCGGTAACACCGGGACCGAGAGCTCCTACGAGCAGTACTTC.

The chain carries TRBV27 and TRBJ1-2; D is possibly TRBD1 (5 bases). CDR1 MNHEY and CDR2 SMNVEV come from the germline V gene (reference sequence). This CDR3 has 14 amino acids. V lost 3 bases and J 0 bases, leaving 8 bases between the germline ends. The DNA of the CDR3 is TGTGCCAGCAGTTTTGGGGGAGCTAACTATGGCTACACCTTC. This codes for CASSFGGANYGYTF.

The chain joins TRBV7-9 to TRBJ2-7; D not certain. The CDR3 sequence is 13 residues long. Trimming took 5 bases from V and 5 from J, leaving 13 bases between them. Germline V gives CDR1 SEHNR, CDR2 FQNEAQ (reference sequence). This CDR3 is CASSKLSNHEQYF. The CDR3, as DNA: TGTGCCAGCAGCAAGCTTAGCAATCACGAGCAGTACTTC.

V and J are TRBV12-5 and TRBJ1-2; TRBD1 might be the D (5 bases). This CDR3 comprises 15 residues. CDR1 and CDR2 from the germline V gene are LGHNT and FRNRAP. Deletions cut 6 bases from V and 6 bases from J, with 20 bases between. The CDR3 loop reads CASGSSGGRFNGYTF. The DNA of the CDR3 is TGTGCTAGTGGCTCCTCCGGGGGGAGATTTAATGGCTACACCTTC.

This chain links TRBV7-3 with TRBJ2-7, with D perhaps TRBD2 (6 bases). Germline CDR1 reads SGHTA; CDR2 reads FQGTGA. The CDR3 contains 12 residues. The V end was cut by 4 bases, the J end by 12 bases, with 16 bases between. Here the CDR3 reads CASSSLGGERYF. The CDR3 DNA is TGTGCCAGCAGCTCCCTGGGCGGGGAGAGGTACTTC.

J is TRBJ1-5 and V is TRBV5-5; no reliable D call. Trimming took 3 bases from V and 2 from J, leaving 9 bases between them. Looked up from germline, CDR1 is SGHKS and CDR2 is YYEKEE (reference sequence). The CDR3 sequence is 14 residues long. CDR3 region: CASSWTDRNQPQHF. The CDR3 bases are TGTGCCAGCAGCTGGACGGACCGCAATCAGCCCCAGCATTTT.

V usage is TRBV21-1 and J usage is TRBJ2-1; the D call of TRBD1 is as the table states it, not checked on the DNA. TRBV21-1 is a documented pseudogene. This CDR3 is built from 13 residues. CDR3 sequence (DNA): TGTGCCAGCACTCACACAGGGGCCAATGAGCAGTTCTTC. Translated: CASTHTGANEQFF.

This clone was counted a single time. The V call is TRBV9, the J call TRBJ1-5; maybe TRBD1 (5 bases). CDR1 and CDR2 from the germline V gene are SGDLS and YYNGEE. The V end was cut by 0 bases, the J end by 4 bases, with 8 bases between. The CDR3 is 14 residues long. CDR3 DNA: TGTGCCAGCAGCGTAGGAGGGGAGAATCAGCCCCAGCATTTT. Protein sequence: CASSVGGENQPQHF. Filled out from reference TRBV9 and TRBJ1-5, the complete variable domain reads DSGVTQTPKHLITATGQRVTLRCSPRSGDLSVYWYQQSLDQGLQFLIQYYNGEERAKGNILERFSAQQFPDLHSELNLSSLELGDSALYFCASSVGGENQPQHFGDGTRLSIL.

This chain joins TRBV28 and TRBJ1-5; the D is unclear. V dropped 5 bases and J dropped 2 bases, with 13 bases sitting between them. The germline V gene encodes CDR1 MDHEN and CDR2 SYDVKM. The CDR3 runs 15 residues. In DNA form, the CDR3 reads TGTGCCAGCAGTGCAGCGCTCGGTGGCAATCAGCCCCAGCATTTT. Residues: CASSAALGGNQPQHF.

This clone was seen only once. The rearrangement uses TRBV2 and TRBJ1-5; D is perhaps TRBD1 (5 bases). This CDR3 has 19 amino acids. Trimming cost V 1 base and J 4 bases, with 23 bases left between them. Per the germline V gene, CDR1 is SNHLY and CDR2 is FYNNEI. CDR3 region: CASSEDPVSGYAINQPQHF. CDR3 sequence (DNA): TGTGCCAGCAGTGAAGATCCGGTGTCAGGGTACGCAATAAATCAGCCCCAGCATTTT.

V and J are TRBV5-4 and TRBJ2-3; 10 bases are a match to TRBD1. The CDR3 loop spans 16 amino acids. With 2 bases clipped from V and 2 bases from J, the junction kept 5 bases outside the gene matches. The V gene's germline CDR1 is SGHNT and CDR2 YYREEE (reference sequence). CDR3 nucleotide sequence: TGTGCCAGCAGCTTTTTAGGGACAGGGGACACAGATACGCAGTATTTT. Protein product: CASSFLGTGDTDTQYF.

The CDR3 is CASSLGRAGGNYEQYF. The CDR3 DNA reads as TGTGCCAGCAGCCTAGGGCGAGCCGGGGGAAACTACGAGCAGTACTTC. This chain joins TRBV7-9 and TRBJ2-7; perhaps TRBD2 as D (6 bases). Per the germline V gene, CDR1 is SEHNR and CDR2 is FQNEAQ (reference sequence). This CDR3 has 16 residues. V lost 5 bases to trimming and J lost 3 bases, with 20 bases between them.

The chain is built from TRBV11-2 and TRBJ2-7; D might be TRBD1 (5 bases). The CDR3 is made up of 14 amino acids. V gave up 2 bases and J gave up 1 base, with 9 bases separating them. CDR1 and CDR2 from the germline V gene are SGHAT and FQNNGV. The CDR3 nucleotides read TGTGCCAGCAGCTTATCAGGGTTTTCCTACGAGCAGTACTTC. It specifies CASSLSGFSYEQYF.

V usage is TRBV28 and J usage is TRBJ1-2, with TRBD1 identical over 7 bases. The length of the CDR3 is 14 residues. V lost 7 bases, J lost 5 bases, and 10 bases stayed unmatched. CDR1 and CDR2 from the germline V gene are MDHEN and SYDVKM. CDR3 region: CASTPPGTAYGYTF. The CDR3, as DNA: TGTGCCAGCACCCCCCCCGGGACAGCGTATGGCTACACCTTC.

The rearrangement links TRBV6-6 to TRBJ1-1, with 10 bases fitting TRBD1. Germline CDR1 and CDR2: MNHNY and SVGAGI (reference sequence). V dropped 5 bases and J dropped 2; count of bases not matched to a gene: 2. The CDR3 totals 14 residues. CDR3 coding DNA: TGTGCCAGCAGTGACAGGGGGCCCAACACTGAAGCTTTCTTT. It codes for CASSDRGPNTEAFF.

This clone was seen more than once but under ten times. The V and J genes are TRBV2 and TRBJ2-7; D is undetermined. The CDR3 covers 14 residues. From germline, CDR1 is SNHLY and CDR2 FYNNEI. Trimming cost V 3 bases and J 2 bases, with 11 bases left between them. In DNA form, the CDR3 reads TGTGCCAGCAGTGAGTGGAGAGAAACCTACGAGCAGTACTTC. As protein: CASSEWRETYEQYF.

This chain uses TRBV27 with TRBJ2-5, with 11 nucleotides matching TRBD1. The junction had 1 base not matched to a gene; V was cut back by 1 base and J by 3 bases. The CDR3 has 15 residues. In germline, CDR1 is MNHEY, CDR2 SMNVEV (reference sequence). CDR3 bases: TGTGCCAGCAGTTTATTGGGACAGGGGGAAGAGACCCAGTACTTC. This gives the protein CASSLLGQGEETQYF.

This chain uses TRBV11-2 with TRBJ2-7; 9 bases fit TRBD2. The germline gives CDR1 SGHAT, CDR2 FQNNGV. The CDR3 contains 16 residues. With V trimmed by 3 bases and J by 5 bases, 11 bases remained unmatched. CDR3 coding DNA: TGTGCCAGCAGCTTGCTGCCCGGGACTAGCATTGACGAGCAGTACTTC. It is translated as CASSLLPGTSIDEQYF.

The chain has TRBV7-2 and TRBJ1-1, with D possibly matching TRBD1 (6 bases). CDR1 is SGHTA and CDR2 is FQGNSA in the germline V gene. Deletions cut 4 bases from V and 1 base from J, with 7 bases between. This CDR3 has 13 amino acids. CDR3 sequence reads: CASSWGQNTEAFF. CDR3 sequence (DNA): TGTGCCAGCAGCTGGGGACAGAACACTGAAGCTTTCTTT. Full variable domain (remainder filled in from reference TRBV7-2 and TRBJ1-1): GAGVSQSPSNKVTEKGKDVELRCDPISGHTALYWYRQSLGQGLEFLIYFQGNSAPDKSGLPSDRFSAERTGGSVSTLTIQRTQQEDSAVYLCASSWGQNTEAFFGQGTRLTVV.

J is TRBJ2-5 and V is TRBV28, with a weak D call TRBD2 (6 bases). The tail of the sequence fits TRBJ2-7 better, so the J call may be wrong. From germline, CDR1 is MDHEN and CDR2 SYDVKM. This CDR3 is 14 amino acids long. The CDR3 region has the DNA TGTGCCAGCAGTTTCTTTACCATGGGGGGCGAGCAGTACTTC. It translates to CASSFFTMGGEQYF.

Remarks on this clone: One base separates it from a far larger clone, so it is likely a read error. The CDR3 loop reads CASSDGDYNEQFF. CDR3 coding DNA: TGTGCCAGCAGTGATGGGGACTACAATGAGCAGTTCTTC. The chain joins TRBV2 to TRBJ2-1; D call uncertain. Germline values: CDR1 SNHLY, CDR2 FYNNEI. V lost 3 bases and J lost 3, with 6 bases in between. The CDR3 spans 13 residues.

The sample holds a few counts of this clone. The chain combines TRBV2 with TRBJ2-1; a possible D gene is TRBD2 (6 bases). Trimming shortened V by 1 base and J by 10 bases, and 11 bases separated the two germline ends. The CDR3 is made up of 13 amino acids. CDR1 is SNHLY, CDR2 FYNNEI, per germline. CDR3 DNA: TGTGCCAGCAGTGAAGTTTGGAGGGAGGAGCAGTTCTTC. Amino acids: CASSEVWREEQFF.

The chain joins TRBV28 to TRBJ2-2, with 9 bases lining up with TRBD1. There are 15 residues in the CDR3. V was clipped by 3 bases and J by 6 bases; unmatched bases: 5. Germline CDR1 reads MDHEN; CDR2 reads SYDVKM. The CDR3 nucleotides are TGTGCCAGCAGTTTGGACAGGGGTTGGGCCGGGGAGCTGTTTTTT. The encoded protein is CASSLDRGWAGELFF.

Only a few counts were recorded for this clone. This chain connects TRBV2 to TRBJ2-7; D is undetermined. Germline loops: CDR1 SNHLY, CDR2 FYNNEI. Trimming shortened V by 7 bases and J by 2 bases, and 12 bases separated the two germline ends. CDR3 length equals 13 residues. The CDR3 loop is CASTGGVTYEQYF. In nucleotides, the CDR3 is TGTGCCAGCACCGGTGGGGTCACCTACGAGCAGTACTTC.